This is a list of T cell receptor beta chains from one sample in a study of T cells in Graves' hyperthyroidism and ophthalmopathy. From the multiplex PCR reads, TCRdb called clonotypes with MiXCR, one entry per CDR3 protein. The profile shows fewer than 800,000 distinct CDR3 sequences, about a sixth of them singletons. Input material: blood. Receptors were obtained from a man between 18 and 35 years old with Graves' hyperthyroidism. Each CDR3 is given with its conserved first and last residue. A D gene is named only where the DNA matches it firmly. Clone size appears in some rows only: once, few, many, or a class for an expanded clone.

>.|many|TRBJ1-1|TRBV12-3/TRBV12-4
CASSFWSENTEAFF
TGTGCCAGCAGTTTTTGGTCAGAGAACACTGAAGCTTTCTTT
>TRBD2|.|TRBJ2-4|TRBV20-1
CSASIPAGGLKNIQYF
TGCAGTGCTAGCATCCCTGCGGGAGGTCTCAAAAACATTCAGTACTTC
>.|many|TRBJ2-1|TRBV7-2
CASSHDYSEQFF
TGTGCCAGCAGCCACGACTACAGTGAGCAGTTCTTC
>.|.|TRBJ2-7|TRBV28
CASSLGDPTYEQYF
TGTGCCAGCAGTTTGGGGGACCCTACCTACGAGCAGTACTTC
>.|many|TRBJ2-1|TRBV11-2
CASSSQSGTEQFF
TGTGCCAGCAGCTCACAATCCGGGACTGAGCAGTTCTTC
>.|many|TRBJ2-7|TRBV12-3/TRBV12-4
CASKTSGGSPYEQYF
TGTGCCAGCAAAACGTCTGGGGGGTCCCCCTACGAGCAGTACTTC
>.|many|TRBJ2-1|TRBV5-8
CASSSPGFDSYNEQFF
TGTGCCAGCAGCTCACCTGGGTTCGACTCCTACAATGAGCAGTTCTTC
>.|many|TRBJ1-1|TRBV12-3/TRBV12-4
CASSFLGGNTEAFF
TGTGCCAGCAGTTTCCTAGGGGGTAACACTGAAGCTTTCTTT
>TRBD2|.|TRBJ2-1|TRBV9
CASSVGLAGVINEQFF
TGTGCCAGCAGCGTAGGACTAGCGGGGGTGATCAATGAGCAGTTCTTC
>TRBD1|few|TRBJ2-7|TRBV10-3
CAISGTDRGEQYF
TGTGCCATCAGTGGGACGGACAGGGGCGAGCAGTACTTC
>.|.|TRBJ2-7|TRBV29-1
CSVVLGGLDEQYF
TGCAGCGTTGTTTTAGGGGGACTGGACGAGCAGTACTTC
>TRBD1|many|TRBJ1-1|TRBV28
CASSLNPPQRGRWTEAFF
TGTGCCAGCAGTTTGAACCCTCCGCAAAGGGGGCGGTGGACTGAAGCTTTCTTT
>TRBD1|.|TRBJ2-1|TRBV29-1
CSHSGTGGYNEQFF
TGCAGCCACTCCGGCACAGGGGGCTACAATGAGCAGTTCTTC
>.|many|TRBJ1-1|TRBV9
CASSSQTGGNTEAFF
TGTGCCAGCAGCTCCCAGACAGGAGGGAACACTGAAGCTTTCTTT
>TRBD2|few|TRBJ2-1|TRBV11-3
CASSPIWGGRYNEQFF
TGTGCCAGCAGCCCTATATGGGGCGGGAGATACAATGAGCAGTTCTTC
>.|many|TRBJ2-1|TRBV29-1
CSAQGDTNNEQFF
TGCAGCGCCCAAGGGGATACCAACAATGAGCAGTTCTTC
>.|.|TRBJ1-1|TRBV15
CATSRDKLGAFF
TGTGCCACCAGCAGAGATAAGCTCGGGGCTTTCTTT
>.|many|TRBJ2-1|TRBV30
CAWYPGWGDNEQFF
TGTGCCTGGTATCCGGGATGGGGAGACAATGAGCAGTTCTTC